This T cell receptor (beta chain) was sequenced for a study of T-cell memory formation after mild COVID-19. Study background: Among the donors, TCR clusters were largely specific to each donor. Findings of the study overall: The study found balanced CD4/CD8 in clones contracting day 15 to 85 and a CD4+ lean in later expanders. Prior to infection, memory already included some responding clones, suggesting cross-reactive memory joined.

TCR alpha and TCR beta cDNA libraries with sample barcodes and UMIs came from 5'RACE using constant-segment primers. Using its own MiXCR run on the 5' RACE reads, TCRdb lists one record per CDR3 protein. Of 85,000 to 130,000 distinct CDR3 sequences listed, over 15% are singletons. This clonotype was counted once. Its cognate antigen is unknown. The germline gives CDR1 SGHRS, CDR2 YFSETQ. Trimming shortened V by 0 bases and J by 6 bases, and 13 bases separated the two germline ends. This CDR3 spans 15 amino acids. What was sequenced was PBMCs or a T cell subset sorted from them (not recorded which). The chain combines TRBV5-1 with TRBJ1-5; D gene unclear. The receptor was derived from an adult woman who had mild COVID-19 (a few samples of this study predate the infection). Cell type and time point are not known. The CDR3 is CASSLGTSDGQPQHF. In nucleotides, the CDR3 is TGCGCCAGCAGCTTGGGGACTAGTGATGGTCAGCCCCAGCATTTT.